This TCR beta chain was captured by sequencing in a study of blood T cell repertoires in COVID-19. On the study more broadly: Specimens from acute and convalescent COVID-19 originated in the United States, Italy and Spain. In each case, the material was cDNA or gDNA derived from T cells, B-cell-depleted T cells, or PBMCs.

Per the original methods: Amplified reference gene primers provided the basis for estimating nucleated cell counts. Sequencing was performed with immunoSEQ multiplex PCR; in TCRdb, only in-frame clones are kept and a portion is missing. V, J and clone size are those of that table, while D and trimming were read from the DNA. The data show more than 110,000 clones, approximately 84% seen once. The germline V gene has CDR1 GTSNPN and CDR2 SVGIG (reference sequence). V dropped 0 bases and J dropped 2; count of bases not matched to a gene: 4. This CDR3 spans 16 amino acids. The sample comprised peripheral blood. The chain links TRBV30 to TRBJ1-5; 10 positions agree with TRBD1. The TCR comes from a woman aged 55-70 years with acute or convalescent COVID-19. CDR3 region: CAWSVQGTGGNQPQHF. The CDR3 DNA sequence: TGTGCCTGGAGTGTACAGGGGACAGGGGGCAATCAGCCCCAGCATTTT. Based on the CDR3 plus reference TRBV30 and TRBJ1-5, the full variable domain is SQTIHQWPATLVQPVGSPLSLECTVEGTSNPNLYWYRQAAGRGLQLLFYSVGIGQISSEVPQNLSASRPQDRQFILSSKKLLLSDSGFYLCAWSVQGTGGNQPQHFGDGTRLSIL.